The T cell receptor beta chain under discussion was sequenced for a study of shared clonotypes between healthy human individuals. The run depth of the assay was deep. Here immunoSEQ multiplex PCR was the method, and the copy in TCRdb shows in-frame clones only, minus some. The table lists roughly 2.5 million clones, more than 90% of them singletons, with over 0.12% in the top ten. V shed 4 bases, J shed 10 bases, and the junction held 14 bases outside the gene matches. The V gene's germline CDR1 is MNHEY and CDR2 SVGAGI. The CDR3 length is 16 residues. This clone appeared once. The source of this sequence is a man aged 18-30 years in good health. The chain carries TRBV6-5 and TRBJ2-1, with TRBD2 matching over 9 bases. Sequencing was carried out using naive CD4+ T cells sorted from blood. Documented subset: CD45RA+ positively selected. DNA of the CDR3: TGTGCCAGCAGTTCCATTTGGCGGGGGGGCTACGAGGAGCAGTTCTTC. Translation gives CASSSIWRGGYEEQFF.